This entry describes one TCR beta chain. Its antigen is not identified. The sample belongs to a study of cytomegalovirus exposure and HLA in healthy donors. Overall study findings and caveats: In a later analysis, V- and J-gene trimming of beta chains associated with a DCLRE1C missense variant, replicated independently. Compared with the approximately 680-donor mean, an Asian-associated ancestry cluster reportedly had fewer N-insertions, according to a later analysis. Data from an earlier analysis indicated that most TCR beta V segments were productive either about 87% or about 30% of the time. HLA restriction was apparent for most CMV-associated TCR beta chains in a later analysis.

13 Jbeta primers and 60 Vbeta primers were used for the PCR. Assay used: immunoSEQ multiplex PCR; TCRdb lists only in-frame clones, some missing. Here the sample table reports 95,000 to 150,000 clones. Germline V gives CDR1 LNHDA, CDR2 SQIVND (reference sequence). J gave up 9 bases and V 6 bases, and 4 bases lay outside the gene matches. The CDR3 contains 12 residues. The sequencing input was PBMCs. V usage is TRBV19 and J usage is TRBJ2-2; 7 bases are shared with TRBD2. The TCR sequence derives from a man younger than 35 in good health and CMV-seronegative. The CDR3 region is CASSPSGRELFF. DNA for the CDR3: TGTGCCAGTAGCCCAAGCGGGAGGGAGCTGTTTTTT.